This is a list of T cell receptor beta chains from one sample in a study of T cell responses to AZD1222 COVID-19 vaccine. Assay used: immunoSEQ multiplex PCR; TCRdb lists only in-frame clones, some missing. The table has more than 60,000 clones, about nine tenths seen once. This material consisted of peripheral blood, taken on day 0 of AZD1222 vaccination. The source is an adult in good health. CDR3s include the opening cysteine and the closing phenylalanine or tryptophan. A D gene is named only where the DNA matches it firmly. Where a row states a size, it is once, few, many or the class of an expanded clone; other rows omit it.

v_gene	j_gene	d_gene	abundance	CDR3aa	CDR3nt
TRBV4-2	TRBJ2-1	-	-	CASSPRSDSSWNEQFF	TGTGCCAGCAGTCCAAGGTCGGACTCTTCTTGGAATGAGCAGTTCTTC
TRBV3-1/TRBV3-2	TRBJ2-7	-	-	CASSQDWVASGEQYF	TGTGCCAGCAGCCAAGATTGGGTAGCTTCAGGCGAGCAGTACTTC
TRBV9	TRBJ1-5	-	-	CASSVTADLNQPQHF	TGTGCCAGCAGCGTGACGGCAGATCTCAATCAGCCCCAGCATTTT
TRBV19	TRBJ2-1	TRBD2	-	CASSIPGLADLYEQFF	TGTGCCAGTAGTATACCGGGACTAGCGGATCTCTATGAGCAGTTCTTC
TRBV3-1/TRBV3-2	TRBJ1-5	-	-	CASSQDGGQPQHF	TGTGCCAGCAGCCAAGACGGGGGTCAGCCCCAGCATTTT
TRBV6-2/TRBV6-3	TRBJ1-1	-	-	CASSYATEAFF	TGTGCCAGCAGTTACGCCACTGAAGCTTTCTTT
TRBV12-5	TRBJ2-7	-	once	CASGADTYEQYF	TGTGCTAGTGGTGCAGATACCTACGAGCAGTACTTC
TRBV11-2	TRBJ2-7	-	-	CASSLGGSSYEQYF	TGTGCCAGCAGCTTAGGCGGTAGCTCCTACGAGCAGTACTTC
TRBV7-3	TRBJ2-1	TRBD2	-	CASSSTSGRNSEQFF	TGTGCCAGCAGCTCGACTAGCGGGAGGAATAGTGAGCAGTTCTTC
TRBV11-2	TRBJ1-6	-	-	CASSYRPGTNSPLHF	TGTGCCAGCAGCTACCGTCCAGGGACTAATTCACCCCTCCACTTT
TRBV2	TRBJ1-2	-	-	CASSGEGRDGYTF	TGTGCCAGCAGTGGGGAGGGGAGGGATGGCTACACCTTC
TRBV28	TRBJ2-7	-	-	CASTLGRSYYEQYF	TGTGCCAGCACCCTGGGCAGATCTTATTACGAGCAGTACTTC
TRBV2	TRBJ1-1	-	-	CASSFLMNTEAFF	TGTGCCAGCAGCTTCCTTATGAACACTGAAGCTTTCTTT
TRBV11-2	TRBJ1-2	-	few	CASSSSAGGWNYGYTF	TGTGCCAGCAGCTCAAGTGCCGGGGGCTGGAACTATGGCTACACCTTC
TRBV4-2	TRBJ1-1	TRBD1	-	CASLGQKNTEAFF	TGTGCCAGCCTGGGACAGAAGAACACTGAAGCTTTCTTT
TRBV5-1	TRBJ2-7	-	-	CASSPDANSYEQYF	TGCGCCAGCAGCCCAGACGCGAATTCCTACGAGCAGTACTTC
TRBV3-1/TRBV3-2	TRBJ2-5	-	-	CASSLGGGFRATQYF	TGTGCCAGCAGCCTAGGAGGGGGATTTCGGGCGACCCAGTACTTC
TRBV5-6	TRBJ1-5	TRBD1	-	CASRVDRGRLYSNQPQHF	TGTGCCAGCAGGGTTGACAGGGGGCGACTGTATAGCAATCAGCCCCAGCATTTT
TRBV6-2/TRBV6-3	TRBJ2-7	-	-	CASSHSYEQYF	TGTGCCAGCAGCCATTCCTACGAGCAGTACTTC
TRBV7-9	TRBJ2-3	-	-	CASSPTLRANPTIDTQYF	TGTGCCAGCAGCCCTACCCTCAGGGCCAACCCAACCATCGATACGCAGTATTTT
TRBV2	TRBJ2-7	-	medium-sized	CASRDAYEQYF	TGTGCCAGCCGGGACGCCTACGAGCAGTACTTC
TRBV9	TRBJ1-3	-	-	CASSDGNTIYF	TGTGCCAGCAGCGACGGAAACACCATATATTTT
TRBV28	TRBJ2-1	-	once	CASSPSFADKNLFF	TGTGCCAGCAGTCCCTCCTTTGCAGACAAAAACTTGTTCTTC
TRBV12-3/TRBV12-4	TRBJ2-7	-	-	CASSGPTYEQYF	TGTGCCAGTTCGGGACCGACATACGAGCAGTACTTC
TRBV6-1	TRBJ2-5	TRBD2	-	CASSELAGPQETQYF	TGTGCCAGCAGTGAACTAGCGGGACCCCAAGAGACCCAGTACTTC
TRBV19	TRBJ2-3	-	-	CASTQSGWSTDTQYF	TGTGCCAGTACACAGAGCGGGTGGAGCACAGATACGCAGTATTTT
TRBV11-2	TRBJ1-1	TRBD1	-	CASSYSGQGLLAFF	TGTGCCAGCAGCTACTCGGGACAGGGTTTATTGGCTTTCTTT
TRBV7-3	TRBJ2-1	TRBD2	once	CASSPGLAGVYEQFF	TGTGCCAGCAGCCCGGGACTAGCGGGAGTTTATGAGCAGTTCTTC
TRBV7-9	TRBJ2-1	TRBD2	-	CASSRSGGYNEQFF	TGTGCCAGCAGTCGGAGCGGGGGGTACAATGAGCAGTTCTTC
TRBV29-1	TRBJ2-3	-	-	CSVDPGPTPDTQYF	TGCAGCGTTGATCCGGGACCGACCCCAGATACGCAGTATTTT
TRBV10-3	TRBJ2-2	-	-	CAISELGGGELFF	TGTGCCATCAGTGAATTGGGTGGCGGGGAGCTGTTTTTT
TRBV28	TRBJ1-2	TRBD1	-	CASSWDRGYGYTF	TGTGCCAGCAGCTGGGACAGGGGTTATGGCTACACCTTC
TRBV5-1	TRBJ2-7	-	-	CASSLHYEQYF	TGCGCCAGCAGCTTGCACTACGAGCAGTACTTC
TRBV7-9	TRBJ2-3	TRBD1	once	CASSLATGGTDTQYF	TGTGCCAGCAGCTTGGCCACAGGGGGTACAGATACGCAGTATTTT
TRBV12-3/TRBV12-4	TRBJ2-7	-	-	CASSPMSPYEQYF	TGTGCCAGCAGTCCGATGTCCCCCTACGAGCAGTACTTC
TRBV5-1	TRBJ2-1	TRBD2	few	CASSVAGGVGMHEQFF	TGCGCCAGCAGCGTAGCGGGAGGGGTCGGTATGCATGAGCAGTTCTTC
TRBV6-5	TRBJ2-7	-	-	CASSFSDEQYF	TGTGCCAGCAGTTTTAGCGACGAGCAGTACTTC
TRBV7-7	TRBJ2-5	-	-	CASSLASEETQYF	TGTGCCAGCAGCTTGGCCAGTGAAGAGACCCAGTACTTC
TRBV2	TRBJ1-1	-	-	CASRPLGWAFF	TGTGCCAGCAGGCCGCTGGGGTGGGCTTTCTTT
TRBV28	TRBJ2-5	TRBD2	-	CASSPPGLAGAGETQYF	TGTGCCAGCAGTCCTCCCGGACTAGCGGGAGCGGGAGAGACCCAGTACTTC
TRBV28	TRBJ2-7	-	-	CASSTSGRIKEQYF	TGTGCCAGCAGTACCTCGGGACGGATTAAGGAGCAGTACTTC
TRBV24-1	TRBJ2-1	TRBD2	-	CATSDFGGSSYNEQFF	TGTGCCACCAGTGATTTTGGCGGGAGCTCCTACAATGAGCAGTTCTTC
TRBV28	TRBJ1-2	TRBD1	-	CASSFRDRPRYGYTF	TGTGCCAGCAGTTTTCGGGACAGGCCGAGATATGGCTACACCTTC
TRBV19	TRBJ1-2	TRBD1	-	CASNYLGQAYPYGYTF	TGTGCCAGCAACTACCTTGGACAGGCCTACCCCTATGGCTACACCTTC
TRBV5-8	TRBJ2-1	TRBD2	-	CASSNRLAPYNEQFF	TGTGCCAGCAGCAACCGACTAGCCCCCTACAATGAGCAGTTCTTC